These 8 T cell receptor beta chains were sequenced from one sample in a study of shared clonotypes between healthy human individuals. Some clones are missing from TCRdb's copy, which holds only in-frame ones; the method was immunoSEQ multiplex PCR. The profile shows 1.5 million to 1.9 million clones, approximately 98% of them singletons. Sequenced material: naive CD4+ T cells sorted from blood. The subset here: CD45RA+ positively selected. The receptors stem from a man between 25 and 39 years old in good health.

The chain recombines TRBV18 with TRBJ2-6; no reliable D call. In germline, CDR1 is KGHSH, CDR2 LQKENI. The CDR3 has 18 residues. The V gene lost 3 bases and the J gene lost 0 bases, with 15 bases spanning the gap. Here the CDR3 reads CASSPISNPSSGANVLTF. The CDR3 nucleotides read TGTGCCAGCTCACCCATAAGTAACCCAAGCTCTGGGGCCAACGTCCTGACTTTC.

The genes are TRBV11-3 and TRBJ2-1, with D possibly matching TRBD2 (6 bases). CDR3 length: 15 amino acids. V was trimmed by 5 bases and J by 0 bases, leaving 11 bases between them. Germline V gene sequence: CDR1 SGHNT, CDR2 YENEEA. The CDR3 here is CASSPRGGSYNEQFF. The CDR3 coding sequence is TGTGCCAGCAGCCCGCGGGGTGGCTCCTACAATGAGCAGTTCTTC.

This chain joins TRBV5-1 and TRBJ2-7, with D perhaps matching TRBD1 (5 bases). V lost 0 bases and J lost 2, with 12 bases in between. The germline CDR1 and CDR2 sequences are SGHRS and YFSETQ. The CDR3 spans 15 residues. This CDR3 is CASSLESTEAYEQYF. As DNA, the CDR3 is TGCGCCAGCAGCTTGGAATCGACAGAGGCCTACGAGCAGTACTTC. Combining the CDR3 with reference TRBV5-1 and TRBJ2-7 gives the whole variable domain KAGVTQTPRYLIKTRGQQVTLSCSPISGHRSVSWYQQTPGQGLQFLFEYFSETQRNKGNFPGRFSGRQFSNSRSEMNVSTLELGDSALYLCASSLESTEAYEQYFGPGTRLTVT.

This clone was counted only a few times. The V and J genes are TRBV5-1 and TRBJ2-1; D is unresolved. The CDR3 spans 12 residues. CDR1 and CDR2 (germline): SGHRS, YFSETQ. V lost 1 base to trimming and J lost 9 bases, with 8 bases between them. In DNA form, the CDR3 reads TGCGCCAGCAGCTTGAGTCTCAGTGAGCAGTTCTTC. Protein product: CASSLSLSEQFF.

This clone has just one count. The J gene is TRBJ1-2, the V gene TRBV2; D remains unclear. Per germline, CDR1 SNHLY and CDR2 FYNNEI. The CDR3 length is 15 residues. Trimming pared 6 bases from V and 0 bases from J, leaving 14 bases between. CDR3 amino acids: CASRYKREANYGYTF. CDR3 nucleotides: TGTGCCAGCAGGTATAAGAGGGAAGCTAACTATGGCTACACCTTC. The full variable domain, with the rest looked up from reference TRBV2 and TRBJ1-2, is EPEVTQTPSHQVTQMGQEVILRCVPISNHLYFYWYRQILGQKVEFLVSFYNNEISEKSEIFDDQFSVERPDGSNFTLKIRSTKLEDSAMYFCASRYKREANYGYTFGSGTRLTVV.

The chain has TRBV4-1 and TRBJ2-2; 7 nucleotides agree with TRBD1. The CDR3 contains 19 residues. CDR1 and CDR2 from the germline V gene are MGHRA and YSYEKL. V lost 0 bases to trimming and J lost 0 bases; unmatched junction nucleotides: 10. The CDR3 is CASSQDLGTEVANTGELFF. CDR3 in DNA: TGCGCCAGCAGCCAAGATTTGGGGACAGAGGTAGCGAACACCGGGGAGCTGTTTTTT.

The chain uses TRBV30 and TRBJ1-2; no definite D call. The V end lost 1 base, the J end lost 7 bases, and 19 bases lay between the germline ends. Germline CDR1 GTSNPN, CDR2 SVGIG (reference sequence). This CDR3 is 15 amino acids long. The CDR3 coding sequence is TGTGCCTGGAGTGGCCTCCCGGCCCCGGGTACTGGCTACACCTTC. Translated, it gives CAWSGLPAPGTGYTF.

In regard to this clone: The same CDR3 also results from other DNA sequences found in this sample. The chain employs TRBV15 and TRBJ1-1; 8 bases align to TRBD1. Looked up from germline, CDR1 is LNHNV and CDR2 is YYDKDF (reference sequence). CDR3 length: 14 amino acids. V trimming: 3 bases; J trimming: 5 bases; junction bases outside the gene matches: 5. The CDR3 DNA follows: TGTGCCACCAGCAGGCCGACAGGGGTTACTGAAGCTTTCTTT. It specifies CATSRPTGVTEAFF.